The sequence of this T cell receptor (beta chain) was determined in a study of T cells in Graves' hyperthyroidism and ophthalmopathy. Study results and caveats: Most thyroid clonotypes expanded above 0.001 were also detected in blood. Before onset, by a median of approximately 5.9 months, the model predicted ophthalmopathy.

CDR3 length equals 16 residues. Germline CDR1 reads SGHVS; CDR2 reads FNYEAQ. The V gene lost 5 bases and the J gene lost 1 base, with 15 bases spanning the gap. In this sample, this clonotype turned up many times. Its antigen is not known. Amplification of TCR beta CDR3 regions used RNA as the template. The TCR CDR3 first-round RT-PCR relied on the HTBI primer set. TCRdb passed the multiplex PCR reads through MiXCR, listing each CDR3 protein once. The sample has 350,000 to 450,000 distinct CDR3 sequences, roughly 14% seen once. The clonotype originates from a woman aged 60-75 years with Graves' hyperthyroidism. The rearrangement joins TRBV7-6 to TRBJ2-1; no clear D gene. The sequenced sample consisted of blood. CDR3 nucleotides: TGTGCCAGCAGCCTAATCGTAGGTCCGTCCTACAATGAGCAGTTCTTC. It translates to CASSLIVGPSYNEQFF.